This T cell receptor (beta chain) was recovered during a study of shared clonotypes between healthy human individuals. Study-wide results and limits: Naive CD4 clonotypes were shared across several donors at around 5.4%.

This clone was seen many times. Its specificity is unknown. Other DNA sequences in this sample translate to the same CDR3. Using immunoSEQ multiplex PCR, the repertoire was profiled, and TCRdb retains in-frame clones only, with some absent. The sample has approximately 340,000 clones; about 74% are singletons. The study enrolled healthy HIV-negative adults without recent acute infections or vaccinations as donors. The CDR3 is made up of 15 amino acids. V was cut by 2 bases and J by 2 bases, with 13 bases left in between. Germline CDR1 MNHEY, CDR2 SMNVEV (reference sequence). The TCR comes from a man aged 25 to 40 in good health. The chain uses TRBV27 and TRBJ2-7; D may be TRBD1 (5 bases). Sequenced material: memory CD4+ T cells sorted from blood. Subset specified: CD45RA-negative fraction. The CDR3 DNA follows: TGTGCCAGCAGTTTAAAGGGGCTGGGAACCTACGAGCAGTACTTC. Translation: CASSLKGLGTYEQYF.